Listed below are T cell receptor beta chains from one sample, sequenced in a study of T cell repertoires in cytomegalovirus infection. These receptors lack a known antigen. Using its own MiXCR run on the reads, TCRdb lists one record per CDR3 protein. The sample lists approximately 220,000 distinct CDR3 sequences; about 39% were seen once. The sequences come from CD8+ T cells from cultured PBMCs, collected from culture after CMV antigen stimulation. These TCRs come from a human donor in good health (CMV status not recorded). Some clones in this sample may be carry-over from other donors' samples. Both conserved end residues are part of each CDR3. A D gene is named only where the DNA matches it firmly.

d_call	cdr3_length	v_call	j_call	cdr3_aa
NA	15	TRBV7-2	TRBJ2-3	CASSLEREKTDTQYF
NA	17	TRBV7-9	TRBJ2-2	CASSSPRKGENTGELFF
NA	16	TRBV11-2	TRBJ2-2	CASSLFGGGDTGELFF
NA	16	TRBV4-1	TRBJ2-1	CASSQDQLGAYNEQFF
NA	16	TRBV4-1	TRBJ2-2	CASSQEGQRQSGELFF
TRBD1	14	TRBV12-3/TRBV12-4	TRBJ1-2	CASRTGGINYGYTF
NA	14	TRBV10-3	TRBJ2-2	CAMAGTANTGELFF
NA	15	TRBV7-9	TRBJ2-7	CASSTLAPASYEQYF
TRBD1	21	TRBV7-6	TRBJ2-2	CASSPLSLAGQGVREAGELFF
NA	14	TRBV28	TRBJ1-1	CASSLGQSNTEAFF
NA	14	TRBV4-2	TRBJ2-3	CASSQAKFTDTQYF
NA	16	TRBV6-1	TRBJ2-1	CASSERGGSSYNEQFF
NA	14	TRBV4-2	TRBJ1-1	CASSQEGLSTEAFF
NA	18	TRBV6-4	TRBJ2-1	CASSPWGRDFSSYNEQFF
NA	15	TRBV7-9	TRBJ2-5	CASSPAGHPSETQYF
NA	10	TRBV7-3	TRBJ1-2	CASSLDGYTF
NA	15	TRBV7-9	TRBJ1-2	CASSSPSGTVGGYTF
NA	15	TRBV11-2	TRBJ1-5	CASSLDAGGAQPQHF
TRBD1	14	TRBV7-9	TRBJ2-5	CASSLGQRQETQYF
TRBD1	15	TRBV7-6	TRBJ2-3	CASSDGTTGDDTQYF
NA	17	TRBV10-3	TRBJ1-4	CAISEDVKGRTNEKLFF
NA	15	TRBV6-6	TRBJ2-3	CASSFGQRNQDTQYF
NA	15	TRBV7-2	TRBJ2-3	CASNHGRGGADTQYF
NA	16	TRBV2	TRBJ2-1	CASSYRLEDPDYEQFF
TRBD1	14	TRBV7-8	TRBJ2-2	CASSFSGGGGELFF
NA	15	TRBV7-3	TRBJ2-3	CASSSVGGGQDTQYF